This is a list of T cell receptor beta chains from one sample in a study of T cells generated in artificial thymic organoids. TCRdb used MiXCR to reprocess the 5' RACE reads, holding one entry per CDR3 protein. The sample has just under 2,500 distinct CDR3 sequences; over 9% are singletons. The sequenced sample was naive CD8+ T cells from the thymus. These receptors came from a human donor who gave cord blood stem cells for thymic organoid culture, a cardiac surgery patient who gave postnatal thymus, or a blood donor (not recorded which). The CDR3 runs from the conserved cysteine through the conserved F or W. The D gene is left open where the match is weak. Clone size is given for some rows only: seen once, a few or many times, or a class if the clone is expanded.

medium-sized	TRBD1	TRBV20-1	TRBJ2-3	CSAREDRATDTQYF	TGCAGTGCTAGAGAGGACAGGGCCACAGATACGCAGTATTTT
-	-	TRBV4-1	TRBJ1-1	CASSQGALSGFVTMNTEAFF	TGCGCCAGCAGCCAAGGGGCTTTGAGCGGGTTCGTGACGATGAACACTGAAGCTTTCTTT
-	-	TRBV13	TRBJ1-2	CASWDGPTFAF	TGTGCCAGCTGGGACGGCCCCACCTTTGCCTTC
-	-	TRBV12-3/TRBV12-4	TRBJ2-2	CASSSLGDLELFF	TGTGCCAGCAGTTCACTGGGGGACCTAGAGCTGTTTTTT
medium-sized	-	TRBV4-1	TRBJ1-1	CASSQGVFMNTEAFF	TGCGCCAGCAGCCAAGGTGTTTTTATGAACACTGAAGCTTTCTTT
-	-	TRBV5-1	TRBJ1-1	CASSLFRGSTEAFF	TGCGCCAGCAGCTTGTTTCGAGGAAGCACTGAAGCTTTCTTT
few	-	TRBV6-5	TRBJ2-2	CASSYSVENTGELFF	TGTGCCAGCAGTTACTCGGTGGAGAACACCGGGGAGCTGTTTTTT
medium-sized	-	TRBV6-6	TRBJ2-1	CASSYSWYKGEWGEQFF	TGTGCCAGCAGTTACTCCTGGTACAAGGGGGAATGGGGTGAGCAGTTCTTC
medium-sized	-	TRBV4-1	TRBJ2-3	CASSQDLGYDTQYF	TGCGCCAGCAGCCAAGATCTCGGGTACGATACGCAGTATTTT
few	-	TRBV6-1	TRBJ2-7	CASSEFGDYEQYF	TGTGCCAGCAGTGAATTTGGGGACTACGAGCAGTACTTC
medium-sized	TRBD2	TRBV20-1	TRBJ2-1	CSARDGEAGPYNEQFF	TGCAGTGCTAGAGATGGAGAAGCGGGGCCTTACAATGAGCAGTTCTTC
medium-sized	TRBD1	TRBV5-1	TRBJ2-7	CASSTYGTGPYEQYF	TGCGCCAGCAGCACCTACGGGACAGGGCCCTACGAGCAGTACTTC
medium-sized	-	TRBV24-1	TRBJ2-1	CATSSGNRARNEQFF	TGTGCCACCTCCTCGGGGAACCGGGCGCGGAATGAGCAGTTCTTC
-	TRBD1	TRBV28	TRBJ1-5	CASSLRQGYNQPQHF	TGTGCCAGCAGTTTAAGACAGGGTTACAATCAGCCCCAGCATTTT
-	-	TRBV9	TRBJ1-6	CASSSGTLNSPLHF	TGTGCCAGCAGCTCGGGGACACTAAATTCACCTCTCCACTTT
few	-	TRBV27	TRBJ2-1	CASSLAGSGNEQFF	TGTGCCAGCAGTTTAGCGGGGAGTGGCAATGAGCAGTTCTTC
-	-	TRBV13	TRBJ1-1	CASSLGGVGVGDGHTEAFF	TGTGCCAGCAGCTTAGGAGGAGTCGGGGTCGGGGACGGTCACACTGAAGCTTTCTTT
medium-sized	TRBD1	TRBV29-1	TRBJ2-7	CSVLGDRGIYEQYF	TGCAGCGTTCTGGGGGACAGGGGTATCTACGAGCAGTACTTC
medium-sized	-	TRBV4-1	TRBJ1-2	CASSQEAVNYGYTF	TGCGCCAGCAGCCAAGAGGCAGTCAACTATGGCTACACCTTC
medium-sized	-	TRBV6-1	TRBJ1-2	CASSEFQENYGYTF	TGTGCCAGCAGTGAATTTCAGGAAAACTATGGCTACACCTTC
medium-sized	-	TRBV20-1	TRBJ1-5	CSARDIGSAANQPQHF	TGCAGTGCTAGAGATATAGGATCGGCAGCCAATCAGCCCCAGCATTTT
once	-	TRBV25-1	TRBJ2-5	CASSEFMFGADQETQYF	TGTGCCAGCAGTGAATTTATGTTCGGGGCCGACCAAGAGACCCAGTACTTC
-	TRBD2	TRBV12-3/TRBV12-4	TRBJ2-5	CASSLTSGRETQYF	TGTGCCAGCAGTTTAACTAGCGGGAGGGAGACCCAGTACTTC
-	-	TRBV5-1	TRBJ2-7	CASSSPRQQRPYEQYF	TGCGCCAGCAGCTCCCCTCGACAGCAAAGACCCTACGAGCAGTACTTC
medium-sized	TRBD2	TRBV5-1	TRBJ2-1	CASSWGLAGSSSYNEQFF	TGCGCCAGCAGCTGGGGACTAGCGGGTTCGAGCTCCTACAATGAGCAGTTCTTC
medium-sized	-	TRBV7-8	TRBJ2-1	CASSGGDGGSNEQFF	TGTGCCAGCAGCGGCGGGGACGGAGGGTCCAATGAGCAGTTCTTC
few	TRBD2	TRBV3-1	TRBJ2-7	CASSLLAGVPEQYF	TGTGCCAGCAGCTTACTAGCGGGAGTGCCCGAGCAGTACTTC
-	-	TRBV29-1	TRBJ1-2	CSVPKSTNYGYTF	TGCAGCGTCCCGAAGAGCACTAACTATGGCTACACCTTC
medium-sized	TRBD2	TRBV4-1	TRBJ2-1	CASSLAGGPYNEQFF	TGCGCCAGCAGCCTAGCGGGAGGACCCTACAATGAGCAGTTCTTC
medium-sized	TRBD1	TRBV20-1	TRBJ1-5	CSASEDRSYNQPQHF	TGCAGTGCTAGCGAGGACAGGTCCTACAATCAGCCCCAGCATTTT
-	TRBD2	TRBV5-1	TRBJ2-1	CASSSGVAGDWDERFF	TGCGCCAGCAGCTCCGGGGTAGCGGGGGACTGGGATGAGCGGTTCTTC
few	-	TRBV4-1	TRBJ2-4	CASSPRKSADIQYF	TGCGCCAGCAGCCCCCGGAAGAGCGCGGACATTCAGTACTTC
medium-sized	-	TRBV6-1	TRBJ1-1	CASKRVEAFF	TGTGCCAGCAAAAGGGTCGAAGCTTTCTTT
-	-	TRBV4-1	TRBJ2-3	CASSQDSLATDTQYF	TGCGCCAGCAGCCAAGATTCACTTGCGACAGATACGCAGTATTTT
medium-sized	-	TRBV9	TRBJ2-3	CASSGTRDTQYF	TGTGCCAGCAGCGGGACTCGGGATACGCAGTATTTT
medium-sized	TRBD2	TRBV9	TRBJ2-1	CASSVASGYNEQFF	TGTGCCAGCAGCGTGGCTAGCGGATACAATGAGCAGTTCTTC
medium-sized	-	TRBV2	TRBJ2-5	CASCRDKGRQETQYF	TGTGCCAGCTGCCGGGACAAGGGCCGGCAAGAGACCCAGTACTTC
few	-	TRBV7-2	TRBJ2-3	CASRSSEGSTDTQYF	TGTGCCAGCAGATCATCGGAAGGGAGCACAGATACGCAGTATTTT
medium-sized	-	TRBV7-2	TRBJ1-5	CASSSSHILWDFNQPQHF	TGTGCCAGCAGCTCCTCGCATATACTCTGGGACTTCAATCAGCCCCAGCATTTT
-	-	TRBV28	TRBJ1-1	CASSYPQVFFTRNTEAFF	TGTGCCAGCAGTTACCCACAGGTTTTTTTCACAAGAAACACTGAAGCTTTCTTT
few	TRBD2	TRBV19	TRBJ2-7	CASSAAGAYEQYF	TGTGCCAGTAGTGCAGCGGGAGCCTACGAGCAGTACTTC
few	-	TRBV4-1	TRBJ2-3	CASSQERATDTQYF	TGCGCCAGCAGCCAAGAACGAGCAACAGATACGCAGTATTTT
medium-sized	-	TRBV27	TRBJ1-1	CASSPPGAEAFF	TGTGCCAGCAGCCCCCCCGGGGCTGAAGCTTTCTTT
medium-sized	-	TRBV27	TRBJ1-1	CASSWDVDTEAFF	TGTGCCAGCAGTTGGGACGTGGACACTGAAGCTTTCTTT
-	-	TRBV19	TRBJ2-1	CASRQGNYNEQFF	TGTGCCAGTAGACAGGGAAACTACAATGAGCAGTTCTTC
medium-sized	-	TRBV12-3/TRBV12-4	TRBJ2-1	CASSLGPSNEQFF	TGTGCCAGCAGTTTAGGGCCATCCAATGAGCAGTTCTTC
-	-	TRBV4-3	TRBJ2-1	CASSQDNGLATSNEQFF	TGCGCCAGCAGCCAAGATAACGGGCTAGCGACTAGCAATGAGCAGTTCTTC
medium-sized	TRBD1	TRBV7-9	TRBJ2-7	CASSLPSGTAGHEQYF	TGTGCCAGCAGCCTCCCATCCGGGACAGCAGGCCACGAGCAGTACTTC
medium-sized	TRBD1	TRBV27	TRBJ1-1	CASSPETGLNTEAFF	TGTGCCAGCAGTCCAGAGACAGGGTTGAACACTGAAGCTTTCTTT